This T cell receptor (beta chain) derives from a study of blood T cell repertoires in COVID-19. Study as a whole: Sites across the United States, Italy and Spain contributed samples from acute and convalescent COVID-19. PBMCs, B-cell-depleted T cells, or T cells were the source of the cDNA or gDNA that made up the material.

Trimming cost V 11 bases and J 5 bases, with 21 bases left between them. Germline-derived CDR1 and CDR2 are LNHDA and SQIVND (reference sequence). The CDR3 has 14 amino acids. Authors' data handling: How many nucleated cells were present was estimated from reference gene primer amplification. Assay used: immunoSEQ multiplex PCR; TCRdb lists only in-frame clones, some missing. The V and J calls and clone size were taken over from that table, and D and trimming were inferred from the DNA. The repertoire has about 290,000 clones, roughly 80% of them found once; the top ten carry around 4%. The gene calls are TRBV19 and TRBJ1-1; D is undetermined. The TCR comes from a woman in her forties or fifties with active or convalescent COVID-19. Sequenced input: peripheral blood. In DNA, the CDR3 is TGTGCCTCAAGGATAGCGGGCCAAGGAACTGAAGCTTTCTTT. This translates into CASRIAGQGTEAFF.